A single sample gave rise to the 28 T cell receptor delta chains below, sequenced in a study of intestinal T cells in coeliac disease. Genomic DNA came from ten roughly 5.2-µm formalin-fixed paraffin-embedded scrolls per case. The bulk TRD library came from roughly 150 ng of biopsy DNA amplified with BIOMED-2 primers. TCRdb re-called the multiplex PCR reads using CATT. Of 200 to 250 delta-chain clones listed, 72% are singletons. The material sequenced was a duodenal biopsy. Receptor source: a human donor with celiac disease.

As for this clone: A far larger clone is one base from this, pointing to a likely read error. The chain carries TRDV1 and TRDJ1, with D tentatively TRDD2 or TRDD3 (7 bases each). Germline V lookup: CDR1 TSWWSYY, CDR2 QGS. CDR3 length: 23 amino acids. CDR3 loop: CSLGEGRGLGFLSYWGYTDKLIF. CDR3 coding DNA: TGTTCTCTTGGGGAAGGGAGGGGGCTGGGCTTCCTTTCCTACTGGGGATACACCGATAAACTCATCTTT.

V and J are TRDV1 and TRDJ1; weak D call: TRDD3 (5 bases). Between the trimmed V and J ends, which lost 0 bases and 0 bases, there was a span of 17 bases. The CDR3 consists of 18 residues. CDR1 and CDR2 from the germline V gene are TSWWSYY and QGS. In DNA, the CDR3 is TGTGCTCTTGGGGAACTCAGAAACCGGGGAACTTACACCGATAAACTCATCTTT. Amino acid sequence: CALGELRNRGTYTDKLIF.

This clone is classed as hyperexpanded. The V gene is TRDV3, the J gene TRDJ1; 13 nucleotides align to TRDD3. Germline CDR1 and CDR2: TVYSNPD and GDNSRS (reference sequence). Trimming at V came to 1 base and at J to 2 bases, leaving 13 bases not matched to a gene. The CDR3 totals 18 residues. CDR3 loop: CAFTYVETGGYATDKLIF. The CDR3 DNA is TGTGCCTTTACCTACGTGGAGACTGGGGGATACGCGACCGATAAACTCATCTTT. Supplemented by reference TRDV3 and TRDJ1, the full variable domain reads CDKVTQSSPDQTVASGSEVVLLCTYDTVYSNPDLFWYRIRPDYSFQFVFYGDNSRSEGADFTQGRFSVKHILTQKAFHLVISPVRTEDSATYYCAFTYVETGGYATDKLIFGKGTRVTVEP.

CDR3 sequence: CACDTLTGRRRGTDKLIF. CDR3 bases: TGTGCCTGTGACACCCTTACTGGGAGGCGCCGTGGCACCGATAAACTCATCTTT. V gene TRDV2 combines with J gene TRDJ1, with D possibly being TRDD3 (6 bases). The V end lost 0 bases, the J end lost 1 base, and 20 bases lay between the germline ends. CDR1 GEAIGNYY and CDR2 EKD come from the germline V gene. The CDR3 consists of 18 residues.

The genes are TRDV2 and TRDJ1; 13 bases agree with TRDD3. With V trimmed by 1 base and J by 10 bases, 8 bases remained unmatched. The germline gives CDR1 GEAIGNYY, CDR2 EKD. The CDR3 is 15 amino acids. CDR3 in DNA: TGTGCCTGTGACACAAACTGGGGGATACGCGTAAGACTCATCTTT. Translating gives CACDTNWGIRVRLIF.

J is TRDJ1 and V is TRDV1; D possibly corresponds to TRDD3 (9 bases). CDR1 is TSWWSYY and CDR2 is QGS in the germline V gene. This CDR3 region has 22 residues. V gave up 8 bases and J gave up 0 bases, with 37 bases separating them. The CDR3 is CALRAFLSLLGDRGHYTDKLIF. The CDR3 DNA follows: TGTGCTCTTCGGGCCTTCCTATCCCTACTGGGGGACCGCGGTCATTACACCGATAAACTCATCTTT.

A note on this clone: This sequence is one base from a far larger clone and is likely a read error. Other DNA sequences in the same sample also yield this CDR3. V gene TRDV1 combines with J gene TRDJ1, with a weak D call TRDD3 (6 bases). The length of the CDR3 is 14 residues. The ends were cut back, 3 bases at V and 7 bases at J, with 15 bases in the middle. In germline, CDR1 is TSWWSYY, CDR2 QGS. The CDR3 loop reads CALGELWGLCKLIF. The CDR3 DNA is TGTGCTCTTGGGGAGCTGTGGGGATTGTGTAAACTCATCTTT.

Comments on this clone: Only one base separates this from a far larger clonotype, so it likely reflects a read error. J is TRDJ1 and V is TRDV1, with TRDD2 matching over 9 bases. Germline CDR1 and CDR2: TSWWSYY and QGS. With V trimmed by 2 bases and J by 0 bases, 25 bases remained unmatched. The length of the CDR3 is 23 residues. The CDR3 is CALGEGRGLGFPSYWGYTDKLIF. CDR3 nucleotide sequence: TGTGCTCTTGGGGAAGGGAGGGGGCTGGGCTTCCCTTCCTACTGGGGATACACCGATAAACTCATCTTT.

Concerning this clone: A far larger clone is only one base removed, so a read error is likely. The chain recombines TRDV1 with TRDJ1; a weak D match, TRDD3 (6 bases). The CDR3 loop spans 14 amino acids. CDR1 is TSWWSYY, CDR2 QGS, per germline. In DNA form, the CDR3 reads TGTGCTTTTGGGGAACTGTGGGGATTGTGTAAACTCATCTTT. It encodes CAFGELWGLCKLIF.

The table lists this clone with a few counts. The V gene went uncalled, while the J gene is TRDJ1; the listed D gene, TRDD3, was not tested against the DNA. The CDR3 length is 23 residues. CDR3 bases: TGTGCTTCATTGTGCCTTCCTAAACTGAGGCAAACTGGGGGATACGAGGGCACCGATAAACTCATCTTT. It specifies CASLCLPKLRQTGGYEGTDKLIF.

No J gene was named, though the V gene is TRDV2; TRDD3 reflects the table's D call only, with no check against the DNA. CDR3 length: 27 residues. Germline CDR1 is GEAIGNYY and CDR2 is EKD. The CDR3 bases are TGTGCCTGTGAGGTGGGGGATACGCACAGTGCTACAAAACCTACAGAGACCCCTCGAATCAGTATAAAAACCCTCTTCTTC. This sequence encodes CACEVGDTHSATKPTETPRISIKTLFF.

The V gene reported is TRDV2; the J gene is uncalled; the table's TRDD3 call for D was not verified on the DNA. This CDR3 is 32 amino acids long. In germline, CDR1 is GEAIGNYY, CDR2 EKD. Here the CDR3 reads CACDTVFRGIRTVLQNYREGTMKHISIKTLFF. In DNA form, the CDR3 reads TGTGCCTGTGACACAGTCTTCCGGGGGATACGCACAGTGCTACAAAACTATAGGGAAGGCACAATGAAACACATCAGTATAAAAACCCTCTTCTTC.

The chain recombines TRDV1 with TRDJ1, with 8 bases fitting TRDD3. The CDR3 length is 16 residues. V shed 1 base, J shed 4 bases, and the junction held 8 bases outside the gene matches. From germline, CDR1 is TSWWSYY and CDR2 QGS. This CDR3 reads CALGERRLGGVDKLIF. DNA for the CDR3: TGTGCTCTTGGGGAACGTAGACTGGGGGGTGTCGATAAACTCATCTTT.

V usage is TRDV2 and J usage is TRDJ1; 13 positions match TRDD3. The CDR3 is 17 amino acids. CDR1 is GEAIGNYY, CDR2 EKD, per germline. The ends lost 1 base at V and 0 bases at J; junction bases unmatched: 4. The CDR3 protein is CACDTNWGIRDTDKLIF. The CDR3 DNA reads TGTGCCTGTGACACAAACTGGGGGATACGCGACACCGATAAACTCATCTTT.

This clone was recorded only once. The chain is built from TRDV2 and TRDJ1; TRDD3 matches 10 bases. V dropped 0 bases and J dropped 6; count of bases not matched to a gene: 18. Germline values: CDR1 GEAIGNYY, CDR2 EKD. The CDR3 is 19 amino acids. CDR3 in amino acids: CACDTKLGGGYWKNHKLIF. The CDR3 nucleotides read TGTGCCTGTGACACCAAACTTGGTGGGGGATACTGGAAAAATCATAAACTCATCTTT.

Regarding this clone: A far more abundant clone sits one base away, making this likely a read error. CDR3 in DNA: TGTGCTCTTGGGGAACTAAGTCCTACGCGGGTTCCGAGCTGGGGGATGTTCACCGATAAACTCATCTTT. Its protein is CALGELSPTRVPSWGMFTDKLIF. This chain joins TRDV1 and TRDJ1; 9 nucleotides match TRDD3. After removal of 0 bases from V and 1 base from J, the junction contained 24 bases not matched to a gene. This CDR3 has 23 amino acids. Germline V gives CDR1 TSWWSYY, CDR2 QGS.

This clone is labeled as hyperexpanded. In the same sample, other DNA sequences code for this CDR3. The chain joins TRDV1 to TRDJ1; possibly TRDD3 for D (6 bases). V lost 0 bases, J lost 7 bases, and 12 bases lay in between. The CDR3 has 14 amino acids. Germline V gives CDR1 TSWWSYY, CDR2 QGS. The CDR3 sequence: CALGELWGLCKLIF. For the CDR3, the DNA is TGTGCTCTTGGGGAACTGTGGGGATTGTGTAAACTCATCTTT.

As for this clone: This probably arose from a read error, given a far larger clone one base away. Other DNA sequences in this sample translate to the same CDR3. The rearrangement joins TRDV1 to TRDJ1, with D maybe TRDD3 (6 bases). The germline CDR1 and CDR2 sequences are TSWWSYY and QGS. V lost 0 bases and J 7 bases, leaving 12 bases between the germline ends. This CDR3 is 14 amino acids long. The CDR3 bases are TGTGCTCTTGGGGAACTGTGGGGGTTGTGTAAACTCATCTTT. It specifies CALGELWGLCKLIF.

The chain links TRDV1 to TRDJ1; 9 positions agree with TRDD3. This CDR3 has 24 residues. The V gene end was trimmed by 0 bases and the J gene end by 0 bases; junction bases not matched to a gene: 26. In germline, CDR1 is TSWWSYY, CDR2 QGS. The CDR3: CALGELSPTRVPSWGIQYTDKLIF. The CDR3 region has the DNA TGTGCTCTTGGGGAACTAAGTCCTACGCGGGTTCCGAGCTGGGGGATTCAGTACACCGATAAACTCATCTTT.

With respect to this clone: A far more abundant clone sits one base away, making this likely a read error. In the same sample, other DNA sequences code for this CDR3. The chain couples TRDV1 to TRDJ1; possibly TRDD3 for D (6 bases). CDR3 length: 14 residues. Germline values: CDR1 TSWWSYY, CDR2 QGS. The CDR3 bases are TGTGCCCTTGGGGAACTGTGGGGATTGTGTAAACTCATCTTT. Amino acid sequence: CALGELWGLCKLIF.

This clone was counted once. V gene assignment gives TRDV2, but the J gene was left uncalled; the D call of TRDD3 is as the table states it, not checked on the DNA. The germline gives CDR1 GEAIGNYY, CDR2 EKD. This CDR3 region has 27 residues. The chain's CDR3 is CACEDCAYPPTTTEGTMKHISIKTLFF. DNA for the CDR3: TGTGCCTGTGAAGACTGTGCGTATCCCCCAACAACGACCGAAGGCACAATGAAACACATCAGTATAAAAACCCTCTTCTTC.

In regard to this clone: A read error is likely here: a far larger clone is one base away. Other DNA sequences of this sample code for an identical CDR3. This chain links TRDV1 with TRDJ1; TRDD3 agrees at 10 bases. Per germline, CDR1 TSWWSYY and CDR2 QGS. CDR3 length equals 22 residues. Unmatched junction bases numbered 30, after V lost 6 bases and J lost 5 bases. Here the CDR3 reads CALGNLAFVHLGDILGRDKLIF. The CDR3 DNA reads as TGTGCTCTTGGAAACCTGGCCTTCGTCCACCTGGGGGATATATTGGGGAGGGATAAACTCATCTTT.

This clone is classed as large (0.1 to 1%). The chain uses TRDV1 and TRDJ1, with 8 bases fitting TRDD3. The CDR3 has 19 residues. Germline loops: CDR1 TSWWSYY, CDR2 QGS. Unmatched junction bases numbered 16, after V lost 3 bases and J lost 1 base. The CDR3 region is CALGERPKLGGGGTDKLIF. The CDR3 DNA reads TGTGCTCTTGGGGAGCGACCTAAACTGGGGGGGGGTGGCACCGATAAACTCATCTTT.

About this clone itself: This sequence is one base from a far larger clone and is likely a read error. The chain uses TRDV1 and TRDJ1, with 9 nucleotides matching TRDD3. The length of the CDR3 is 23 residues. Germline V gene data show CDR1 as TSWWSYY and CDR2 as QGS. The CDR3 DNA reads TGTGCTCTTGGGGAACTAAGTCCTACGCGGGTTCCGAGCTGGGGGATGCTCACCGATAAACCCATCTTT. This sequence encodes CALGELSPTRVPSWGMLTDKPIF.

This clone was seen a few times. This is likely an artifact of a read error, given a far larger clone one base away. V gene TRDV2 combines with J gene TRDJ1, with 11 bases lining up with TRDD3. Germline V gives CDR1 GEAIGNYY, CDR2 EKD. There are 21 residues in the CDR3. CDR3 protein: CACDTLTGGYSGPEYTDKPIF. For the CDR3, the DNA is TGTGCCTGTGACACCCTTACTGGGGGATATTCGGGCCCTGAGTACACCGATAAACCCATCTTT.

On this clone itself: A far larger clone is only one base removed, so a read error is likely. V gene TRDV1 combines with J gene TRDJ1; D assignment may be TRDD2 or TRDD3 (7 bases each). Germline values: CDR1 TSWWSYY, CDR2 QGS. With 2 bases removed from V and 0 bases from J, the gap between germline ends came to 34 bases. The CDR3 runs 23 residues. The CDR3 DNA is TGTGCTCTTGGGGAAGGGAGGGGGCTGAGCTTCCTTTCCTACTGGGGATACACCGATAAACTCATCTTT. This gives the protein CALGEGRGLSFLSYWGYTDKLIF.

Points on this clone: A far larger clone is only one base removed, so a read error is likely. The chain is built from TRDV1 and TRDJ1, with TRDD3 identical over 9 bases. CDR3 size: 23 residues. Germline CDR1 TSWWSYY, CDR2 QGS. The V segment lost 5 bases and the J segment 3 bases; nucleotides outside the gene matches: 31. The CDR3 DNA reads TGTGCTCTTGGGAAGGGGGGGGTCTTCCCCCTAACTGGGGGAAGGTTCGGCGCCGATAAACTCATCTTT. Translation: CALGKGGVFPLTGGRFGADKLIF.

This clone was recorded a few times. The rearrangement joins TRDV2 to TRDJ1; 11 bases agree with TRDD3. The CDR3 has 19 residues. Germline V gene sequence: CDR1 GEAIGNYY, CDR2 EKD. V shed 0 bases, J shed 7 bases, and the junction held 18 bases outside the gene matches. The CDR3 protein is CACDTGRSCWGILPSKLIF. The CDR3 nucleotides read TGTGCCTGTGACACCGGTCGTAGTTGCTGGGGGATACTCCCATCTAAACTCATCTTT.